This T cell receptor beta chain originates from a study of shared clonotypes between healthy human individuals. General study results and limits: Genetic and exposure-history diversity was limited by the few donors.

To note about this clone: Its antigen is currently unknown.

V lost 3 bases and J 0 bases, leaving 12 bases between the germline ends. Germline lookup yields CDR1 MNHNS and CDR2 SASEGT. This CDR3 region has 16 residues. Assay execution took place at the deep level. Sequencing used immunoSEQ multiplex PCR; TCRdb keeps in-frame clones, though not all of them. The table lists 1,400,000 or so clones, roughly 98.5% of them singletons. Donors comprised healthy HIV-negative adults lacking recent acute infections or vaccinations. It was into CD45RA+ naive and CD45RA-negative memory subsets that the CD4+ cells were split. The sequencing input was naive CD4+ T cells sorted from blood. Subset given: CD45RA+ positively selected. The chain employs TRBV6-1 and TRBJ2-1; D possibly corresponds to TRBD2 (5 bases). This sequence originates from a young man in good health. CDR3 loop: CASSEKRKYSYNEQFF. CDR3 DNA: TGTGCCAGCAGTGAGAAGCGGAAGTACTCCTACAATGAGCAGTTCTTC.